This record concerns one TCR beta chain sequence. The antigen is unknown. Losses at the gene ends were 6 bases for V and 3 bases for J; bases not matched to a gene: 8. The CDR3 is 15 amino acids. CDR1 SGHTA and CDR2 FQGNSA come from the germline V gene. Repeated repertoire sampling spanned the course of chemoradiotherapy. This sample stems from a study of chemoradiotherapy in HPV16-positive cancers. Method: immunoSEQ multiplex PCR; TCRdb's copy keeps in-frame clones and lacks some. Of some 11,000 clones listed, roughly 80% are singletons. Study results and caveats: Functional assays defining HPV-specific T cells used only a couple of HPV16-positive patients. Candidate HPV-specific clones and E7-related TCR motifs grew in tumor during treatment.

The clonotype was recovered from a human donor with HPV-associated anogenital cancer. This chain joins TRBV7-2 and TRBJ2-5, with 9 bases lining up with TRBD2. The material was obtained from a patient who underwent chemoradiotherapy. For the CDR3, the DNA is TGTGCCAGCAGGCCGGCGGGGGGGTGGGAAGAGACCCAGTACTTC. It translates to CASRPAGGWEETQYF.